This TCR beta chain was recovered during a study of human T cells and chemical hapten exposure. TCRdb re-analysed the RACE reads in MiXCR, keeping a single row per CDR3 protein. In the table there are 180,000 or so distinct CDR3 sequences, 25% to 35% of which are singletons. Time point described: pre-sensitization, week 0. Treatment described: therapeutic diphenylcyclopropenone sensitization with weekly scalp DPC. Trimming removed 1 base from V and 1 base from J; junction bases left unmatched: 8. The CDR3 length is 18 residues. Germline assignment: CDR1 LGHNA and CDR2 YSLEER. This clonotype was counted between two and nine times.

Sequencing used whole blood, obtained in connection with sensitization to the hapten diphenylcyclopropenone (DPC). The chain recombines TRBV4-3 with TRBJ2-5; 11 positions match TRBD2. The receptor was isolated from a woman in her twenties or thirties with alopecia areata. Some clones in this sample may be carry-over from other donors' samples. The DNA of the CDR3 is TGCGCCAGCAGCCAAGCGGCCGCTAGCGGGAGGCCCCAAGAGACCCAGTACTTC. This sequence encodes CASSQAAASGRPQETQYF.